Included here is one T cell receptor beta chain sequence, with context. Repertoires were generated with immunoSEQ multiplex PCR, while TCRdb's copy carries only in-frame clones and drops some. Of over 25,000 clones in the sample, around four fifths are singletons; the top ten hold 6.2%. The data were taken from a study of STAT5B mutations in CD4+ large granular lymphocyte leukemia. V shed 1 base and J shed 8 bases, with 17 bases lying between them. CDR1 is SGHAT, CDR2 FQNNGV, per germline. This CDR3 is built from 16 residues. The V gene is TRBV11-2, the J gene TRBJ1-4, with D possibly TRBD1 on 6 matching bases. Specimen: CD4+ T cells from blood buffy coats. The sequence was obtained from a human donor in good health. CDR3 DNA: TGTGCCAGCAGCTTAGTTCCGGCAGGGGTCCCCGAAAAACTGTTTTTT. Translated: CASSLVPAGVPEKLFF.